This entry lists 15 T cell receptor beta chains sequenced from one sample in a study of blood T cell repertoires in COVID-19. This table comes from immunoSEQ multiplex PCR, and its TCRdb copy is limited to in-frame clones, with some not included. The data hold some 110,000 clones, with 70% to 90% observed a single time. Source material: peripheral blood. These receptors all stem from a human donor in a cohort sampled during active COVID-19.

V and J are TRBV9 and TRBJ2-7, with D unclear. Germline-derived CDR1 and CDR2 are SGDLS and YYNGEE. This CDR3 has 15 residues. The V end lost 0 bases, the J end lost 2 bases, and 12 bases lay between the germline ends. The CDR3 DNA follows: TGTGCCAGCAGCGTAGCCCCAGCAACTACCTACGAGCAGTACTTC. Translated: CASSVAPATTYEQYF. The variable domain in full, completed from reference TRBV9 and TRBJ2-7, reads DSGVTQTPKHLITATGQRVTLRCSPRSGDLSVYWYQQSLDQGLQFLIQYYNGEERAKGNILERFSAQQFPDLHSELNLSSLELGDSALYFCASSVAPATTYEQYFGPGTRLTVT.

The rearrangement links TRBV28 to TRBJ2-5; TRBD2 matches at 10 bases. The CDR3 extends over 16 amino acids. With V trimmed by 5 bases and J by 5 bases, 11 bases remained unmatched. Germline-derived CDR1 and CDR2 are MDHEN and SYDVKM. DNA for the CDR3: TGTGCCAGCAGTCCACCGAGCGGGGGGGTTAGGGAGACCCAGTACTTC. Translated, it gives CASSPPSGGVRETQYF.

The V call is TRBV28, the J call TRBJ1-1; D is perhaps TRBD1 (5 bases). The CDR3 consists of 15 residues. The V and J ends lost 4 bases and 6 bases respectively, with 18 bases between them. Germline CDR1 and CDR2: MDHEN and SYDVKM. The chain's CDR3 is CASSYLRGGNAEAFF. The CDR3, as DNA: TGTGCCAGCAGTTACCTCCGGGGGGGAAACGCTGAAGCTTTCTTT.

The V gene is TRBV28, the J gene TRBJ1-4, with D possibly matching TRBD1 (5 bases). The CDR3 is 13 amino acids. Between the trimmed V and J ends, which lost 6 bases and 4 bases, there was a span of 9 bases. Germline assignment: CDR1 MDHEN and CDR2 SYDVKM. The CDR3 sequence is CASRPGYNEKLFF. The CDR3 nucleotides are TGTGCCAGCAGACCAGGGTATAATGAAAAACTGTTTTTT.

This chain uses TRBV18 with TRBJ1-4; a possible D gene is TRBD1 (5 bases). The V gene lost 3 bases and the J gene lost 1 base, with 6 bases spanning the gap. CDR3 size: 14 residues. In germline, CDR1 is KGHSH, CDR2 LQKENI. The CDR3 sequence is CASSPGRTNEKLFF. The CDR3 DNA reads as TGTGCCAGCTCACCGGGGCGAACTAATGAAAAACTGTTTTTT.

This clone occurred once. The chain recombines TRBV6-6 with TRBJ2-3; 7 bases agree with TRBD2. The junction had 10 bases not matched to a gene; V was cut back by 6 bases and J by 1 base. This CDR3 has 16 amino acids. Germline V gives CDR1 MNHNY, CDR2 SVGAGI (reference sequence). In nucleotides, the CDR3 is TGTGCCAGCAGCCGGCGCGCTAGCGGCGGCACAGATACGCAGTATTTT. The encoded protein is CASSRRASGGTDTQYF.

The CDR3: CASKLAGTGELFF. Written as DNA, the CDR3 is TGTGCCAGCAAGCTAGCGGGCACCGGGGAGCTGTTTTTT. The chain carries TRBV28 and TRBJ2-2; 8 bases are a match to TRBD2. The germline V gene encodes CDR1 MDHEN and CDR2 SYDVKM. The CDR3 runs 13 residues. V dropped 7 bases and J dropped 4; count of bases not matched to a gene: 2.

The V gene is TRBV7-6, the J gene TRBJ2-7, with 8 bases fitting TRBD1. V lost 0 bases to trimming and J lost 7 bases; unmatched junction nucleotides: 8. The CDR3 runs 15 residues. CDR1 SGHVS and CDR2 FNYEAQ come from the germline V gene. The CDR3 sequence is CASSLAGDRSQEQYF. CDR3 nucleotides: TGTGCCAGCAGCTTAGCAGGGGACAGGTCTCAGGAGCAGTACTTC.

The rearrangement uses TRBV11-2 and TRBJ2-1; 8 bases are a match to TRBD2. V dropped 5 bases and J dropped 3; count of bases not matched to a gene: 12. Germline V gene lookup returns CDR1 SGHAT and CDR2 FQNNGV. CDR3 size: 17 residues. CDR3 protein: CASSPRGRGGFYNEQFF. CDR3 nucleotides: TGTGCCAGCAGCCCAAGAGGCCGGGGGGGATTCTACAATGAGCAGTTCTTC.

V and J are TRBV19 and TRBJ2-2, with TRBD2 as a possible D gene (6 bases). The CDR3 runs 17 residues. V shed 2 bases and J shed 7 bases, with 20 bases lying between them. The germline gives CDR1 LNHDA, CDR2 SQIVND (reference sequence). The CDR3 DNA follows: TGTGCCAGTAGTATATGGGCCAGGGAAGGCGGGAACGGGGAGCTGTTTTTT. Translated, it gives CASSIWAREGGNGELFF.

This rearrangement joins TRBV5-1 to TRBJ2-7, with D tentatively TRBD2 (5 bases). This CDR3 has 15 amino acids. Trimming left V 0 bases short and J 3 bases short, with 13 bases between. CDR1 is SGHRS, CDR2 YFSETQ, per germline. The CDR3 region has the DNA TGCGCCAGCAGCTTGGGCGGGCAGCATCTCTACGAGCAGTACTTC. The encoded protein is CASSLGGQHLYEQYF.

This sequence joins TRBV7-9 and TRBJ1-1; TRBD1 might be the D (5 bases). The CDR3 sequence is 14 residues long. The germline V gene has CDR1 SEHNR and CDR2 FQNEAQ (reference sequence). The V and J ends lost 4 bases and 1 base respectively, with 10 bases between them. The CDR3 nucleotides are TGTGCCAGCAGCTCGGACACCGGGAACACTGAAGCTTTCTTT. It encodes CASSSDTGNTEAFF. Full variable domain (rest looked up from reference TRBV7-9 and TRBJ1-1): DTGVSQNPRHKITKRGQNVTFRCDPISEHNRLYWYRQTLGQGPEFLTYFQNEAQLEKSRLLSDRFSAERPKGSFSTLEIQRTEQGDSAMYLCASSSDTGNTEAFFGQGTRLTVV.

This clone was observed a handful of times. V gene TRBV5-1 combines with J gene TRBJ2-7, with 11 bases aligning to TRBD1. Trimming at V came to 4 bases and at J to 3 bases, leaving 6 bases not matched to a gene. Germline CDR1 and CDR2: SGHRS and YFSETQ. This CDR3 region has 15 residues. The DNA for the CDR3 is TGCGCCAGCAGCGCGCCGGGACAGGGGGGCTACGAGCAGTACTTC. It codes for CASSAPGQGGYEQYF.

This chain uses TRBV5-1 with TRBJ2-1; TRBD1 matches 10 bases. The J segment lost 7 bases and the V segment lost 1 base, leaving 8 bases of the junction unmatched. The CDR3 is 16 residues long. The germline gives CDR1 SGHRS, CDR2 YFSETQ. Here the CDR3 DNA reads TGCGCCAGCAGCTTGACAATCGGGACAGGGGATAATGAGCAGTTCTTC. It encodes CASSLTIGTGDNEQFF.

The table lists this clone with a count of one. The chain couples TRBV6-6 to TRBJ2-7; D not resolved. Germline V gives CDR1 MNHNY, CDR2 SVGAGI (reference sequence). Trimming pared 5 bases from V and 6 bases from J, leaving 8 bases between. The CDR3 covers 11 residues. The DNA for the CDR3 is TGTGCCAGCAGTCTGGCACGCGAGCAGTACTTC. Its translation is CASSLAREQYF.